This T cell receptor (beta chain) was sequenced during a study of shared clonotypes between healthy human individuals. Donors had no recently reported acute infections or vaccinations and were HIV-negative. Several immunoSEQ plates received, in even portions, the genomic DNA of each subset. Profiled with immunoSEQ multiplex PCR; TCRdb holds only in-frame clones, not every one. The sample lists some 1,600,000 clones; under 99% were seen once. Germline V CDR1 and CDR2: ENHRY, SYGVKD. With 8 bases removed from V and 3 bases from J, the gap between germline ends came to 11 bases. This CDR3 spans 12 amino acids.

This receptor was identified in a man aged 30 to 39 in good health. The chain combines TRBV10-3 with TRBJ2-7; no clear D. Sequencing was performed on naive CD4+ T cells sorted from blood. The subset here: CD45RA+ positively selected. CDR3 DNA sequence: TGTGCCATCGGCACACAAATCTACGAGCAGTACTTC. Translation: CAIGTQIYEQYF.